Described below is a single TCR beta chain sequence and its context. This clone was counted a single time. The antigen it recognizes is unknown. Per-base quality was not reported, and no clone a single base away is much larger than it. Using the immunoSEQ assay, TCRB CDR3 regions were amplified from around 2 micrograms of genomic DNA, or from all available DNA when less than that was on hand. For multiplex PCR, 60 forward primers for TCR V beta segments and 13 reverse primers for J beta segments were used. Synthetic control templates were spiked into each sample at limiting dilution to estimate reads per starting template. Reads of 87 bp were generated by sequencing on the Illumina HiSeq System. As for how the authors treated the data: To remove PCR and sequencing errors, closely related sequences were merged with a nearest neighbor algorithm. TCR overlap was defined as the percentage of unique tumor TCR beta sequences that were also found in the peripheral blood of the same patient. Imported from immuneACCESS, the table was reduced by TCRdb to in-frame sequences with V and J called. These copies leave out some clones; in studies compared against another copy, an unresolved V gene accounts for under half, and the cause of the remainder is not known. V and J calls and clone size come straight from that table; D and trimming were deduced from the DNA. The table for this sample lists around 100,000 clones; 81% of them were counted only once. About 12% of the sample comes from the top ten.

Patients were selected for having adequate residual fresh-frozen tumor tissue and more than two years of available survival data. An isocitrate dehydrogenase mutation was not carried by any of the glioblastoma patients, although molecular status was otherwise variable. PBMC were collected before vaccination, two weeks after the third vaccination, and at tumor progression when it occurred. Genomic DNA was extracted with the Qiagen DNeasy Blood extraction Kit. This specimen belongs to a study of glioma-infiltrating T cells after dendritic cell vaccination (dated by TCRdb to about 2016). About the study as a whole: The cohort included approximately 15 glioblastoma patients drawn from Phase I and II dendritic cell vaccination trials, of whom 9 were newly diagnosed and 6 had recurrent disease. Three intradermal dendritic cell vaccine injections were administered to patients at biweekly intervals in the arm below the axilla. To make the vaccine, monocyte-derived dendritic cells were cultured for 7 to 8 days with IL-4 and GM-CSF and then pulsed overnight with autologous tumor lysate. In glioblastoma patients vaccinated with dendritic cells, deep sequencing of TCR beta CDR3 regions served to measure the amount of tumor-infiltrating lymphocytes and to compare repertoires between tumor and blood. Patients received autologous tumor lysate-pulsed dendritic cell vaccination between about 2002 and 2013. TCR sequencing metrics, including TIL content and tumor-blood repertoire overlap, were correlated with survival after dendritic cell vaccination.

Study-wide findings and limitations: After dendritic cell vaccination, a higher estimated pretreatment TIL content predicted longer time to progression and overall survival. The cohort was small and heterogeneous, with few patients having full blood and tumor sets and even fewer initial-recurrent tumor pairs. The three-group TCR overlap response model was characterized as speculative, and prospective validation of the model was stated to be required. TCR clonality showed no direct relationship with survival, which suggests that a diverse polyclonal response may be important.

CDR1 and CDR2, per the germline V gene (reference sequence), are LNHDA and SQIVND. V sheds 6 bases and J sheds 3 bases, leaving 11 bases between their ends. Including cysteine and phenylalanine, the CDR3 has 13 amino acids. Just the 39-base CDR3 DNA is kept, in frame starting at base 1. The chain was built from TRBV19 and TRBJ2-5; the D gene is perhaps TRBD1, on 5 matching bases. Material: blood, obtained before dendritic cell vaccination. This receptor was taken from a human donor with glioblastoma. The DNA is TGTGCCAGTAGACCCGACAGAGAAGAGACCCAGTACTTC. The translation is CASRPDREETQYF.